The 28 T cell receptor beta chains presented below share a single source sample, sequenced in a study of CD8 T cells in Susac syndrome. Reverse transcription of about 0.5 to 1 ug RNA used random hexamers. TCRdb passed the immunoSEQ multiplex PCR reads through MiXCR, listing each CDR3 protein once. The sample contains around 270,000 distinct CDR3 sequences, over 75% of which appear only once. Material: CD8+ T cells from PBMCs. These receptors originate from a human donor with multiple sclerosis.

The V and J genes are TRBV15 and TRBJ1-1; D may be TRBD1 (5 bases). CDR3 length: 13 residues. CDR1 is LNHNV and CDR2 is YYDKDF in the germline V gene (reference sequence). Trimming took 0 bases from V and 6 from J, leaving 8 bases between them. CDR3 sequence: CATSRDGGAEAFF. The CDR3 region has the DNA TGTGCCACCAGCAGAGATGGGGGTGCTGAAGCTTTCTTT.

CDR3 bases: TGTGCCAGCAGCTTAGGCCCCGCAGGCCCCTATAATTCACCCCTCCACTTT. Translation gives CASSLGPAGPYNSPLHF. The J gene is TRBJ1-6, the V gene TRBV7-9, with D unresolved. V lost 1 base and J 2 bases, leaving 12 bases between the germline ends. The CDR3 runs 17 residues. Germline V lookup: CDR1 SEHNR, CDR2 FQNEAQ (reference sequence).

The gene calls are TRBV12-3 or TRBV12-4 and TRBJ1-1, with unresolved D. V gave up 1 base and J gave up 5 bases, with 8 bases separating them. This CDR3 comprises 13 residues. The CDR3 spells CASSLVRVTEAFF. In DNA form, the CDR3 reads TGTGCCAGCAGTTTAGTCCGGGTTACTGAAGCTTTCTTT.

This rearrangement joins TRBV27 to TRBJ2-7; possibly TRBD1 for D (6 bases). CDR1 is MNHEY, CDR2 SMNVEV, per germline (reference sequence). There are 13 residues in the CDR3. Between the trimmed V and J ends, which lost 4 bases and 1 base, there was a span of 8 bases. The CDR3 DNA reads TGTGCCAGCAGTTACAGGGATTCCTACGAGCAGTACTTC. Its translation is CASSYRDSYEQYF.

This clonotype was counted between two and nine times. The genes are TRBV7-6 and TRBJ1-1; no clear D gene. Germline loops: CDR1 SGHVS, CDR2 FNYEAQ. This CDR3 is 14 amino acids long. The V end was cut by 0 bases, the J end by 1 base, with 6 bases between. The CDR3 loop is CASSLAGENTEAFF. For the CDR3, the DNA is TGTGCCAGCAGCTTAGCTGGAGAGAACACTGAAGCTTTCTTT.

The rearrangement uses TRBV28 and TRBJ2-1, with a weak D call TRBD2 (5 bases). The CDR3 spans 14 residues. Trimming took 7 bases from V and 4 from J, leaving 14 bases between them. Germline lookup yields CDR1 MDHEN and CDR2 SYDVKM. CDR3 in DNA: TGTGCCAGCAAAAGTGAAGCGGTTTACAATGAGCAGTTCTTC. This gives the protein CASKSEAVYNEQFF. The full variable domain, with the rest looked up from reference TRBV28 and TRBJ2-1, is DVKVTQSSRYLVKRTGEKVFLECVQDMDHENMFWYRQDPGLGLRLIYFSYDVKMKEKGDIPEGYSVSREKKERFSLILESASTNQTSMYLCASKSEAVYNEQFFGPGTRLTVL.

The V gene is TRBV30, the J gene TRBJ2-2, with D possibly being TRBD2 (5 bases). The ends were cut back, 0 bases at V and 0 bases at J, with 8 bases in the middle. Germline-derived CDR1 and CDR2 are GTSNPN and SVGIG (reference sequence). The CDR3 length is 15 residues. CDR3 protein: CAWSVLGANTGELFF. CDR3 DNA: TGTGCCTGGAGTGTACTGGGAGCGAACACCGGGGAGCTGTTTTTT.

CDR3 sequence: CASSVEGYEQYF. The CDR3 DNA is TGTGCCAGCAGCGTAGAGGGCTACGAGCAGTACTTC. The chain employs TRBV9 and TRBJ2-7; D ambiguous. Germline CDR1 reads SGDLS; CDR2 reads YYNGEE. The CDR3 spans 12 residues. The V end was cut by 0 bases, the J end by 3 bases, with 4 bases between.

This clonotype was recorded once. The V gene is TRBV11-1, the J gene TRBJ1-2; TRBD1 might be the D (6 bases). The CDR3 has 20 amino acids. The V end was cut by 2 bases, the J end by 0 bases, with 25 bases between. The germline V gene has CDR1 SGHAT and CDR2 FQDESV (reference sequence). The CDR3 loop reads CASSLTRGGGGGPANYGYTF. The CDR3 DNA sequence: TGTGCCAGCAGCTTAACGCGGGGAGGCGGCGGGGGCCCCGCTAACTATGGCTACACCTTC.

The chain combines TRBV7-8 with TRBJ2-7; D unresolved. The CDR3 has 15 amino acids. The V gene's germline CDR1 is SGHVS and CDR2 FQNEAQ. V dropped 3 bases and J dropped 0 bases, with 12 bases sitting between them. The CDR3 loop is CASSFGRGASYEQYF. The CDR3, as DNA: TGTGCCAGCAGCTTCGGGCGAGGAGCCTCCTACGAGCAGTACTTC.

V and J are TRBV28 and TRBJ2-1, with D perhaps TRBD1 (5 bases). The CDR3 is 16 amino acids. The V end was cut by 2 bases, the J end by 6 bases, with 17 bases between. The germline CDR1 and CDR2 sequences are MDHEN and SYDVKM. The CDR3 reads CASSLRGRDGANEQFF. The CDR3 bases are TGTGCCAGCAGTTTACGTGGACGCGATGGGGCCAATGAGCAGTTCTTC.

This chain links TRBV28 with TRBJ2-1; D ambiguous. Germline V lookup: CDR1 MDHEN, CDR2 SYDVKM. V was shortened by 5 bases and J by 6 bases, with 14 bases between the two germline ends. The length of the CDR3 is 14 residues. The CDR3 loop reads CASSPSVFGNEQFF. CDR3 bases: TGTGCCAGCAGTCCCTCGGTGTTCGGCAATGAGCAGTTCTTC.

V is TRBV11-2 and J is TRBJ2-7; 9 nucleotides agree with TRBD2. V lost 0 bases to trimming and J lost 3 bases; unmatched junction nucleotides: 3. This CDR3 spans 15 amino acids. Germline V gives CDR1 SGHAT, CDR2 FQNNGV. This chain's CDR3 is CASSLDPSGNYEQYF. CDR3 sequence (DNA): TGTGCCAGCAGCTTAGATCCTAGCGGGAACTACGAGCAGTACTTC.

This clonotype was seen more than once but under ten times. The chain couples TRBV5-1 to TRBJ1-2; D gene unclear. The length of the CDR3 is 13 residues. V was trimmed by 0 bases and J by 4 bases, leaving 7 bases between them. Germline V lookup: CDR1 SGHRS, CDR2 YFSETQ. The CDR3 is CASSLAGVYGYTF. In nucleotides, the CDR3 is TGCGCCAGCAGCTTGGCCGGAGTCTATGGCTACACCTTC.

The chain couples TRBV3-1 to TRBJ2-1; D remains unclear. The CDR3 is made up of 13 amino acids. Germline V gene data show CDR1 as LGHDT and CDR2 as YNNKEL (reference sequence). Trimming took 3 bases from V and 5 from J, leaving 8 bases between them. This chain's CDR3 is CASSHDPDNEQFF. The CDR3 coding sequence is TGTGCCAGCAGCCACGACCCCGACAATGAGCAGTTCTTC.

This chain links TRBV27 with TRBJ2-7; tentative D call: TRBD2 (5 bases). The CDR3 extends over 15 amino acids. The V end lost 2 bases, the J end lost 3 bases, and 14 bases lay between the germline ends. Germline V lookup: CDR1 MNHEY, CDR2 SMNVEV (reference sequence). The CDR3 DNA reads as TGTGCCAGCAGTTTAGGAGGCGAAGTTAACTACGAGCAGTACTTC. Its protein is CASSLGGEVNYEQYF.

The rearrangement links TRBV4-3 to TRBJ2-6; D is perhaps TRBD2 (6 bases). The CDR3 covers 15 residues. Germline V gene sequence: CDR1 LGHNA, CDR2 YSLEER. V was trimmed by 4 bases and J by 0 bases, leaving 7 bases between them. CDR3 protein: CASSLGGSGANVLTF. The CDR3 nucleotides are TGCGCCAGCAGCCTCGGGGGCTCTGGGGCCAACGTCCTGACTTTC.

This clonotype was counted between two and nine times. V is TRBV4-3 and J is TRBJ2-3; 13 bases line up with TRBD2. The junction had 4 bases not matched to a gene; V was cut back by 3 bases and J by 4 bases. This CDR3 contains 16 residues. CDR1 is LGHNA and CDR2 is YSLEER in the germline V gene. For the CDR3, the DNA is TGCGCCAGCAGCCAGTGGACTAGCGGGAGAGCAGATACGCAGTATTTT. This codes for CASSQWTSGRADTQYF.

The V and J genes are TRBV27 and TRBJ1-1; D is unresolved. CDR1 MNHEY and CDR2 SMNVEV come from the germline V gene (reference sequence). The CDR3 totals 13 residues. Trimming cost V 0 bases and J 1 base, with 3 bases left between them. The CDR3 loop is CASSLSANTEAFF. CDR3 nucleotides: TGTGCCAGCAGTTTATCGGCGAACACTGAAGCTTTCTTT.

There are a few counts of this clonotype. The chain combines TRBV19 with TRBJ1-1, with D possibly TRBD1 on 5 matching bases. Germline V gene sequence: CDR1 LNHDA, CDR2 SQIVND (reference sequence). The CDR3 contains 14 residues. V lost 7 bases, J lost 3 bases, and 15 bases lay in between. CDR3 amino acids: CASIEGPRHTEAFF. As DNA, the CDR3 is TGTGCCAGTATCGAGGGACCCCGGCACACTGAAGCTTTCTTT.

The J gene is TRBJ2-7, the V gene TRBV7-7; 7 bases are a match to TRBD1. The length of the CDR3 is 15 residues. The V and J ends lost 5 bases and 1 base, in that order; junction bases with no gene match: 8. Germline lookup yields CDR1 SSHAT and CDR2 FNYEAQ (reference sequence). In nucleotides, the CDR3 is TGTGCCAGCAGCCCGACAGGGTTAAATTCCTACGAGCAGTACTTC. Translating gives CASSPTGLNSYEQYF.

This rearrangement joins TRBV4-3 to TRBJ2-1, with 10 bases that match TRBD2. The V gene end was trimmed by 3 bases and the J gene end by 0 bases; junction bases not matched to a gene: 17. CDR3 length: 21 residues. The germline V gene encodes CDR1 LGHNA and CDR2 YSLEER. The CDR3: CASSQPLPGTSVTPSYNEQFF. CDR3 nucleotide sequence: TGCGCCAGCAGCCAGCCGCTCCCCGGGACTAGCGTAACACCCTCCTACAATGAGCAGTTCTTC.

The rearrangement uses TRBV9 and TRBJ2-7; no clear D. The CDR3 is 14 amino acids. Germline V CDR1 and CDR2: SGDLS, YYNGEE. V gave up 4 bases and J gave up 1 base, with 12 bases separating them. Here the CDR3 DNA reads TGTGCCAGCAGCTCCCTTTTGGGTTCCTACGAGCAGTACTTC. Translating it yields CASSSLLGSYEQYF.

V is TRBV13 and J is TRBJ2-1; D possibly uses TRBD1 or TRBD2 (7 bases each). The CDR3 has 17 residues. V lost 7 bases and J 5 bases, leaving 24 bases between the germline ends. Germline-derived CDR1 and CDR2 are PRHDT and FYEKMQ (reference sequence). This CDR3 reads CASTDEGGDSANNEQFF. In DNA, the CDR3 is TGTGCCAGCACCGACGAAGGGGGGGACAGCGCGAACAATGAGCAGTTCTTC.

The genes are TRBV3-1 and TRBJ2-5; TRBD2 matches at 9 bases. The germline V gene encodes CDR1 LGHDT and CDR2 YNNKEL (reference sequence). The CDR3 covers 15 residues. The V and J ends lost 4 bases and 1 base, in that order; junction bases with no gene match: 4. In DNA form, the CDR3 reads TGTGCCAGCAGCCTGGGCGGGAGGGTCCAAGAGACCCAGTACTTC. As protein: CASSLGGRVQETQYF.

J is TRBJ2-1 and V is TRBV5-4; D unclear. Germline CDR1 is SGHNT and CDR2 is YYREEE (reference sequence). This CDR3 comprises 13 residues. Deletions cut 5 bases from V and 5 bases from J, with 11 bases between. The CDR3 sequence: CASSFITNNEQFF. DNA of the CDR3: TGTGCCAGCAGTTTTATCACAAACAATGAGCAGTTCTTC. Variable domain in full (rest from reference TRBV5-4 and TRBJ2-1): ETGVTQSPTHLIKTRGQQVTLRCSSQSGHNTVSWYQQALGQGPQFIFQYYREEENGRGNFPPRFSGLQFPNYSSELNVNALELDDSALYLCASSFITNNEQFFGPGTRLTVL.

The chain is built from TRBV29-1 and TRBJ1-1, with a weak D call TRBD1 (5 bases). The CDR3 sequence is 11 residues long. Germline CDR1 is SQVTM and CDR2 is ANQGSEA. Trimming cost V 3 bases and J 5 bases, with 7 bases left between them. The CDR3 DNA follows: TGCAGCGTTGAGGCAGGGACTGAAGCTTTCTTT. It codes for CSVEAGTEAFF.

V gene TRBV20-1 combines with J gene TRBJ2-7; D might be TRBD2 (5 bases). Looked up from germline, CDR1 is DFQATT and CDR2 is SNEGSKA (reference sequence). CDR3 length equals 15 residues. Trimming pared 3 bases from V and 2 bases from J, leaving 17 bases between. CDR3 region: CSASLDSSEAYEQYF. The CDR3 DNA reads TGCAGTGCTAGTTTGGACTCATCTGAGGCCTACGAGCAGTACTTC.